The sequence of this T cell receptor (beta chain) was determined in a study of blood T cell repertoires in COVID-19. The overall study: Both acute and convalescent COVID-19 samples were obtained from the United States, Italy and Spain.

As handled by the study authors: Reference gene primers were amplified, and this amplification served to estimate nucleated cell counts. Clones were sequenced by immunoSEQ multiplex PCR, and TCRdb holds only the in-frame ones, with some missing. The D gene and trimming were derived from the DNA, and the V and J assignments and clone size from that table. Among hundreds of thousands of clones listed, 85% to 90% were seen once. This clone was recorded only once. What was sequenced was peripheral blood. The receptor was derived from a woman in her forties or fifties with COVID-19, enrolled during active disease.

CDR3 protein: CASSSSPGSGGPSTDTQYF. In DNA, the CDR3 is TGTGCCAGCAGCTCCTCTCCAGGGAGCGGGGGGCCCAGCACAGATACGCAGTATTTT. This chain uses TRBV13 with TRBJ2-3, with 9 bases that match TRBD2. CDR1 and CDR2 from the germline V gene are PRHDT and FYEKMQ (reference sequence). J was trimmed by 0 bases and V by 4 bases; bases with no gene match: 14. This CDR3 region has 19 residues.